A single sample gave rise to the 18 T cell receptor beta chains below, sequenced in a study of blood T cell repertoires in COVID-19. The method was immunoSEQ multiplex PCR; TCRdb's version includes in-frame clones alone and lacks a portion of them. The sample has a few hundred thousand clones; approximately 89% are singletons. The sequencing sample was made of PBMCs or T cells enriched from blood (not recorded which). All receptors derive from a woman aged 40 to 50 who had recovered from COVID-19.

The rearrangement uses TRBV29-1 and TRBJ2-7; no reliable D call. Germline V gene data show CDR1 as SQVTM and CDR2 as ANQGSEA. The CDR3 consists of 12 residues. Deletions cut 5 bases from V and 0 bases from J, with 8 bases between. The CDR3 sequence: CSVQVSSYEQYF. The CDR3 DNA reads as TGCAGCGTTCAGGTTAGCTCCTACGAGCAGTACTTC.

About this clone: At the DNA level, this CDR3 is encoded by other sequences in the same sample as well. J is TRBJ2-2 and V is TRBV18, with D hard to call. Germline V gene lookup returns CDR1 KGHSH and CDR2 LQKENI. Trimming took 4 bases from V and 1 from J, leaving 4 bases between them. The CDR3 spans 13 residues. CDR3 residues: CASSRQNTGELFF. DNA of the CDR3: TGTGCCAGCTCACGGCAGAACACCGGGGAGCTGTTTTTT. The entire variable domain, with the rest obtained from reference TRBV18 and TRBJ2-2, is as follows: NAGVMQNPRHLVRRRGQEARLRCSPMKGHSHVYWYRQLPEEGLKFMVYLQKENIIDESGMPKERFSAEFPKEGPSILRIQQVVRGDSAAYFCASSRQNTGELFFGEGSRLTVL.

The CDR3 region is CASSQGTSGSSGEQYF. Here the CDR3 DNA reads TGTGCCAGCAGCCAAGGGACTAGCGGGAGTTCAGGCGAGCAGTACTTC. This chain connects TRBV4-2 to TRBJ2-7; 13 positions agree with TRBD2. The germline CDR1 and CDR2 sequences are LGHNA and YNFKEQ. Trimming took 1 base from V and 6 from J; bases not matched to a gene: 6. The CDR3 has 16 amino acids.

This rearrangement joins TRBV7-3 to TRBJ2-7; 8 nucleotides match TRBD2. Germline loops: CDR1 SGHTA, CDR2 FQGTGA. V was clipped by 4 bases and J by 5 bases; unmatched bases: 4. The CDR3 totals 13 residues. The CDR3 sequence is CASSYGGGNEQYF. CDR3 nucleotide sequence: TGTGCCAGCAGCTACGGCGGGGGGAACGAGCAGTACTTC.

This clone has only one observation. This chain joins TRBV7-9 and TRBJ1-6, with 7 nucleotides matching TRBD1. Germline CDR1 SEHNR, CDR2 FQNEAQ (reference sequence). J lost 5 bases, V lost 5 bases, and 6 bases had no gene match. This CDR3 contains 15 residues. CDR3 sequence: CASSTSGTDNSPLHF. CDR3 DNA sequence: TGTGCCAGCAGCACCTCCGGGACAGATAATTCACCCCTCCACTTT.

This clone was recorded a few times. The genes are TRBV29-1 and TRBJ2-7; TRBD1 aligns across 7 bases. V gave up 7 bases and J gave up 0 bases; unmatched junction bases: 3. The germline CDR1 and CDR2 sequences are SQVTM and ANQGSEA. The CDR3 totals 12 residues. CDR3 residues: CSARDSSYEQYF. DNA for the CDR3: TGCAGCGCCCGGGACAGCTCCTACGAGCAGTACTTC.

A few counts support this clone. This rearrangement joins TRBV29-1 to TRBJ2-1; 10 bases map to TRBD2. CDR3 length: 13 residues. Germline V lookup: CDR1 SQVTM, CDR2 ANQGSEA. The V segment lost 5 bases and the J segment 9 bases; nucleotides outside the gene matches: 7. DNA of the CDR3: TGCAGCGTTAGCGGGAGGGCCCAAGGTGAGCAGTTCTTC. This codes for CSVSGRAQGEQFF.

J is TRBJ1-2 and V is TRBV28; D possibly corresponds to TRBD1 (5 bases). V shed 8 bases and J shed 0 bases, with 13 bases lying between them. CDR3 size: 14 residues. CDR1 is MDHEN and CDR2 is SYDVKM in the germline V gene. The CDR3 reads CASGAGLTNYGYTF. The CDR3 DNA sequence: TGTGCCAGCGGGGCAGGGCTTACTAACTATGGCTACACCTTC.

The chain carries TRBV21-1 and TRBJ2-5; no DNA check was done on the table's D call, TRBD1. TRBV21-1 is tagged as a pseudogene. This CDR3 spans 17 amino acids. The CDR3 DNA is TGTGCCAGCAGCAAAGGATTGGGGACAGGGGAACAAGAGACCCAGTACTTC. Amino acid sequence: CASSKGLGTGEQETQYF.

J is TRBJ1-3 and V is TRBV28; D not certain. Germline CDR1 MDHEN, CDR2 SYDVKM. Trimming shortened V by 6 bases and J by 7 bases, and 19 bases separated the two germline ends. This CDR3 spans 15 amino acids. The CDR3 bases are TGTGCCAGCAGCTCACCCCACCGGGGTAGGAACACCATATATTTT. Its translation is CASSSPHRGRNTIYF.

The chain recombines TRBV24-1 with TRBJ2-3, with 8 positions matching TRBD2. The CDR3 extends over 14 amino acids. CDR1 and CDR2 from the germline V gene are KGHDR and SFDVKD. With 7 bases clipped from V and 4 bases from J, the junction kept 6 bases outside the gene matches. The CDR3 reads CATRQDGGADTQYF. The CDR3, as DNA: TGTGCCACCAGGCAAGACGGGGGGGCAGATACGCAGTATTTT.

A single count supports this clone. The rearrangement links TRBV10-3 to TRBJ1-6; perhaps TRBD1 as D (5 bases). The CDR3 has 14 amino acids. The germline V and J ends were trimmed by 3 bases and 8 bases, with 11 bases remaining between them. From germline, CDR1 is ENHRY and CDR2 SYGVKD. The CDR3 region is CAISDLGQDSPLHF. The CDR3 coding sequence is TGTGCCATCAGTGACTTGGGGCAGGATTCACCCCTCCACTTT.

In this sample, this clone turned up a few times. The J gene is TRBJ2-5, the V gene TRBV5-1; D might be TRBD1 (5 bases). CDR1 is SGHRS and CDR2 is YFSETQ in the germline V gene. The V end lost 0 bases, the J end lost 0 bases, and 6 bases lay between the germline ends. The CDR3 contains 14 residues. The DNA for the CDR3 is TGCGCCAGCAGCTTGGGACAGTACCAAGAGACCCAGTACTTC. It translates to CASSLGQYQETQYF.

V usage is TRBV28 and J usage is TRBJ1-2; D possibly corresponds to TRBD1 (6 bases). Germline V lookup: CDR1 MDHEN, CDR2 SYDVKM. V lost 2 bases to trimming and J lost 4 bases, with 8 bases between them. This CDR3 comprises 13 residues. The CDR3 sequence: CASSLRGAYGYTF. CDR3 sequence (DNA): TGTGCCAGCAGTTTACGGGGGGCCTATGGCTACACCTTC.

This chain links TRBV5-1 with TRBJ1-3; D gene ambiguous. Germline CDR1 and CDR2: SGHRS and YFSETQ. CDR3 length: 16 residues. The V end was cut by 0 bases, the J end by 0 bases, with 10 bases between. CDR3 in amino acids: CASSLDSLPSGNTIYF. The DNA of the CDR3 is TGCGCCAGCAGCTTGGACAGTCTCCCCTCTGGAAACACCATATATTTT.

This clone was observed a single time. This rearrangement joins TRBV11-3 to TRBJ2-3; TRBD1 is a possible D gene (5 bases). The CDR3 is 15 residues long. V shed 0 bases and J shed 0 bases, with 7 bases lying between them. The germline gives CDR1 SGHNT, CDR2 YENEEA. The CDR3 bases are TGTGCCAGCAGCTTAGACAGGGTTAGCACAGATACGCAGTATTTT. This gives the protein CASSLDRVSTDTQYF.

The rearrangement uses TRBV3-1 (or the pseudogene TRBV3-2) and TRBJ2-3; weak D call: TRBD2 (5 bases). The germline V gene encodes CDR1 LGHDT and CDR2 YNNKEL (reference sequence). This CDR3 is 18 amino acids long. The V and J ends lost 1 base and 0 bases respectively, with 17 bases between them. The CDR3 region has the DNA TGTGCCAGCAGCCAAGCATTAGAGCGGCGTCCTAGCACAGATACGCAGTATTTT. Translation gives CASSQALERRPSTDTQYF.

The CDR3 bases are TGCAGCGTTGAATGGGAGGGTAAGTTCGCTGAAGCTTTCTTT. Amino acids: CSVEWEGKFAEAFF. V and J are TRBV29-1 and TRBJ1-1; D not resolved. The CDR3 runs to 14 residues. V was pared by 2 bases and J by 6 bases, with 16 bases between. Germline assignment: CDR1 SQVTM and CDR2 ANQGSEA.